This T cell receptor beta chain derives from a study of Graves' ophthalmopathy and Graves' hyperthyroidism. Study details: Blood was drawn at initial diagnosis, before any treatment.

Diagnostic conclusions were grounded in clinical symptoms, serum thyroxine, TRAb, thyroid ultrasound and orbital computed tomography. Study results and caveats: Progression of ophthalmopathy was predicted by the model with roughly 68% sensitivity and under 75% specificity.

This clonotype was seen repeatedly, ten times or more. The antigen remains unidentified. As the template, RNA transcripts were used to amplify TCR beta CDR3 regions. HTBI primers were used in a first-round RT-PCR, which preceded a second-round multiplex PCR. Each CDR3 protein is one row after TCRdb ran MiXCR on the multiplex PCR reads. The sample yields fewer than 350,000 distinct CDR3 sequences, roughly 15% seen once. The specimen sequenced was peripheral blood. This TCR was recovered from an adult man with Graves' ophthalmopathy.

The CDR3 coding sequence is TGTGCCAGCAGTTCGGGGTTGGCGGTGGGAGAGACCCAGTACTTC. As protein: CASSSGLAVGETQYF. The chain recombines TRBV12-3 or TRBV12-4 with TRBJ2-5, with D possibly TRBD2 on 5 matching bases. The length of the CDR3 is 15 residues. Trimming pared 4 bases from V and 4 bases from J, leaving 16 bases between.